This T cell receptor beta chain emerged from a study of vaccination and CD4 T cells after COVID-19. Study at large: Every participant had a vaccine, which was either BNT162b2 or mRNA-1273, given in two doses.

Trimming stripped 5 bases from V and 3 bases from J, with 16 bases between. Germline V gene data show CDR1 as MNHEY and CDR2 as SVGEGT. The CDR3 has 15 residues. As to this clonotype: Its antigen is currently unknown.

The time point denotes: late sampling 161 to 241 days after vaccination in a few convalescent patients. The sample's treatment: approximately nine-day PBMC culture with coronavirus spike peptide pools or control peptides (ViraFEST assay). At the Johns Hopkins FTIC core, DNA taken from cultured CD4+ T cells was sequenced by way of the Oncomine TCR Beta short-read assay. TCRdb independently ran MiXCR on the PCR reads; one entry per CDR3 protein. The data show some 21,000 distinct CDR3 sequences, with around two fifths seen just once and 4.9% held by the top ten. The chain links TRBV6-2 or TRBV6-3 to TRBJ1-1; unclear D gene. Specimen: CD4+ T cells from blood, cultured in vitro, collected about 7 months after SARS-CoV-2 vaccination. This TCR was sampled from a human donor who had recovered from COVID-19. CDR3: CASSNPLVGHTEAFF. CDR3 nucleotide sequence: TGTGCCAGCAGTAACCCCCTGGTAGGGCACACTGAAGCTTTCTTT.